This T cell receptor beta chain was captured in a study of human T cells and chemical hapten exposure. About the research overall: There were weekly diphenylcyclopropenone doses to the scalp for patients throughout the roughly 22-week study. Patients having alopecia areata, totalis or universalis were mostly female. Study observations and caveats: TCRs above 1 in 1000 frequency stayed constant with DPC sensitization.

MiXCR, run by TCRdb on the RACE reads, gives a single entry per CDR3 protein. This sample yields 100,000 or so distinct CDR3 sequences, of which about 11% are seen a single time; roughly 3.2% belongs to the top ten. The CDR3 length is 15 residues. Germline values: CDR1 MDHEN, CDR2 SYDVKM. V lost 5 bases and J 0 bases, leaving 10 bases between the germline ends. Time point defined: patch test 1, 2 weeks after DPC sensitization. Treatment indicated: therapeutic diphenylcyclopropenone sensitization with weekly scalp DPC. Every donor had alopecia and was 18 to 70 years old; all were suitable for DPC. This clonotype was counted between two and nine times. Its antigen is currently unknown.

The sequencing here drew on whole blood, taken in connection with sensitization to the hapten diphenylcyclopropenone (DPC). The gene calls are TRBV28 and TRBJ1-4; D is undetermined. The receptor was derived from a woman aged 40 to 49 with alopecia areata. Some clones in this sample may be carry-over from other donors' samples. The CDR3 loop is CASSAPGTTNEKLFF. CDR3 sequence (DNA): TGTGCCAGCAGTGCTCCGGGGACAACTAATGAAAAACTGTTTTTT.